This paragraph covers one TCR beta chain sequence. Antigen specificity is unknown. PCR used 60 Vbeta primers and 13 Jbeta primers. Produced via immunoSEQ multiplex PCR; TCRdb's table is partial and in-frame only. The table lists about 92,000 clones, roughly 74% of them singletons. This entry comes from a study of cytomegalovirus exposure and HLA in healthy donors. Whole-study findings and limits: Earlier results showed most TCR beta V segments being productive about 87% or about 30% of the time. Exclusion applied to some V segments, including TRBV6-2 and TRBV6-3, as they were indistinguishable. Common viral pathogens seemed to be connected with several of the most significant clusters, according to a later analysis. It was confirmed in vitro that a few of the CMV-associated chains were specific for CMV antigens.

Germline V CDR1 and CDR2: SGDLS, YYNGEE. V shed 6 bases and J shed 0 bases, with 9 bases lying between them. This CDR3 has 14 residues. The V gene is TRBV9, the J gene TRBJ2-2; tentatively, D is TRBD1 (5 bases). The receptor was isolated from a woman between 18 and 30 years old in good health and CMV-seropositive. The sequenced sample was PBMCs. CDR3 protein: CASKGAPNTGELFF. As DNA, the CDR3 is TGTGCCAGCAAAGGGGCCCCGAACACCGGGGAGCTGTTTTTT.